The T cell receptor (beta chain) under discussion was sequenced for a study of blood T cell repertoires in COVID-19. On the study more broadly: Italy, Spain and the United States were the sources of the convalescent and acute COVID-19 samples. Sources were T cells, B-cell-depleted T cells, or PBMCs; the material itself was cDNA or gDNA.

Between the trimmed V and J ends, which lost 0 bases and 0 bases, there was a span of 6 bases. CDR3 size: 15 residues. Germline lookup yields CDR1 SGHAT and CDR2 FQNNGV. In this sample, this clone is medium-sized (0.01 to 0.1%). The table came from immunoSEQ multiplex PCR; TCRdb's copy has only in-frame clones and leaves some out. The data show about 95,000 clones, around nine tenths seen once. The material sequenced was peripheral blood. V is TRBV11-2 and J is TRBJ2-1, with no clear D. The receptor was isolated from a man aged 55 to 70 with COVID-19, enrolled during active disease. The CDR3 region is CASSLDPLSYNEQFF. The CDR3 bases are TGTGCCAGCAGCTTAGATCCCCTCTCCTACAATGAGCAGTTCTTC.